The 2 T cell receptor beta chains below all came from one sample that was sequenced in a study of blood T cell repertoires in COVID-19. Method: immunoSEQ multiplex PCR; TCRdb's copy keeps in-frame clones and lacks some. The sample includes about 27,000 clones, about 90% of them seen just once. Sequences were obtained from peripheral blood. The receptors come from a human donor in a cohort sampled during active COVID-19.

V usage is TRBV28 and J usage is TRBJ1-5; possible D gene TRBD1, 6 bases. The CDR3 has 16 amino acids. Trimming shortened V by 3 bases and J by 0 bases, and 12 bases separated the two germline ends. The germline V gene encodes CDR1 MDHEN and CDR2 SYDVKM. The CDR3 is CASSFIRRGSNQPQHF. CDR3 sequence (DNA): TGTGCCAGCAGTTTCATCCGCAGGGGTAGCAATCAGCCCCAGCATTTT.

This rearrangement joins TRBV5-1 to TRBJ2-5; 7 bases match TRBD2. The CDR3 runs to 17 residues. V lost 4 bases, J lost 5 bases, and 17 bases stayed unmatched. Per the germline V gene, CDR1 is SGHRS and CDR2 is YFSETQ. The chain's CDR3 is CASSMEALAETLETQYF. Written as DNA, the CDR3 is TGCGCCAGCAGCATGGAGGCGCTAGCGGAAACTTTGGAGACCCAGTACTTC.